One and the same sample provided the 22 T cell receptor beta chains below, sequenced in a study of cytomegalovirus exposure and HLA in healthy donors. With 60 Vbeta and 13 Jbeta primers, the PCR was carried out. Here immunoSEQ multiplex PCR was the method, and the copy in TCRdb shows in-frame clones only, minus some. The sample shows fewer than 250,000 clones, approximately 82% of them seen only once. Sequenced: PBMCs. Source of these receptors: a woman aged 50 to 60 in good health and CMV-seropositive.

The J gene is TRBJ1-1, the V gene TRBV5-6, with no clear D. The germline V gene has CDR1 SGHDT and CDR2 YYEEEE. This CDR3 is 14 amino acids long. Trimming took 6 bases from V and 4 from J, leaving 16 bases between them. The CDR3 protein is CASNLFVSRTEAFF. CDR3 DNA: TGTGCCAGCAACCTCTTTGTTTCGCGCACTGAAGCTTTCTTT.

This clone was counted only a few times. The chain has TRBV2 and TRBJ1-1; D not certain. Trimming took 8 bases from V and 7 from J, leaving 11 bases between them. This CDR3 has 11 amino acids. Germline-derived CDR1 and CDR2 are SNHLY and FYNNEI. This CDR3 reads CASEAGNEAFF. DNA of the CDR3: TGTGCCAGCGAAGCCGGGAATGAAGCTTTCTTT. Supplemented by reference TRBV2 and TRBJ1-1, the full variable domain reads EPEVTQTPSHQVTQMGQEVILRCVPISNHLYFYWYRQILGQKVEFLVSFYNNEISEKSEIFDDQFSVERPDGSNFTLKIRSTKLEDSAMYFCASEAGNEAFFGQGTRLTVV.

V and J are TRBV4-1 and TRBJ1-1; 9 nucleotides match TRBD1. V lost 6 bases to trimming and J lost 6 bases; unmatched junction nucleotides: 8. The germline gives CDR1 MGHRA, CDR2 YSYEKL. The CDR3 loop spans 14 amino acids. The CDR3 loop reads CASRERQGVSEAFF. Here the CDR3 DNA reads TGCGCCAGCAGGGAAAGACAGGGGGTATCTGAAGCTTTCTTT.

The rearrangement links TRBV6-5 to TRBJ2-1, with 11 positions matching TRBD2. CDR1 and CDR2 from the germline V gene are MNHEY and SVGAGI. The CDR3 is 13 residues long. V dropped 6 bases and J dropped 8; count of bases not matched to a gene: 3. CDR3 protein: CASRGTSGHEQFF. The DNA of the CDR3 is TGTGCCAGCAGAGGGACTAGCGGCCATGAGCAGTTCTTC.

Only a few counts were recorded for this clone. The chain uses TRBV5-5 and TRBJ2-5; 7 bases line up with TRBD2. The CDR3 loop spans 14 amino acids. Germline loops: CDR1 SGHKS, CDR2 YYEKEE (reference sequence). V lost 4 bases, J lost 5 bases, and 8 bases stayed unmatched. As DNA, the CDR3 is TGTGCCAGCAGCGGCGGGGGTGGGTTGGAGACCCAGTACTTC. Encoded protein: CASSGGGGLETQYF.

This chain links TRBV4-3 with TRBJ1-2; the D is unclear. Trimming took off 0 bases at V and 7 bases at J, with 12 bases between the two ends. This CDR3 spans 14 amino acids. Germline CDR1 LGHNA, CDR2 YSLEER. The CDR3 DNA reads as TGCGCCAGCAGCCAAGATTTCTCTTCGGGTGGCTACACCTTC. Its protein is CASSQDFSSGGYTF.

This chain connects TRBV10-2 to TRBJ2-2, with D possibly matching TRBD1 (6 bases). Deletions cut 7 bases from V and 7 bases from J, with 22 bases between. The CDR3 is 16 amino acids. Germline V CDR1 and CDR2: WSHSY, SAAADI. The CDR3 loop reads CASTLRGLGKGGELFF. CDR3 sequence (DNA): TGCGCCAGCACTCTGAGGGGGTTAGGGAAGGGCGGGGAGCTGTTTTTT.

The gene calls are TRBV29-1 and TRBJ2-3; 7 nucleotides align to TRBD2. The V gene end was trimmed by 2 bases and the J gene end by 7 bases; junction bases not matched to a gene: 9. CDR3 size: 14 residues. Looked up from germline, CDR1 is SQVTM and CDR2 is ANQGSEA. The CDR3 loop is CSVELPGRGNTQYF. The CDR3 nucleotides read TGCAGCGTTGAACTTCCGGGGAGGGGTAATACGCAGTATTTT.

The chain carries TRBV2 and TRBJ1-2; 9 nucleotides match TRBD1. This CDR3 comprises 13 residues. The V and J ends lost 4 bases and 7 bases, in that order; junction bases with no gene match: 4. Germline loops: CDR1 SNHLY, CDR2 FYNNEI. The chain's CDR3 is CASSGDRVGGYTF. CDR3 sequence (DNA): TGTGCCAGCAGTGGGGACAGGGTAGGTGGCTACACCTTC.

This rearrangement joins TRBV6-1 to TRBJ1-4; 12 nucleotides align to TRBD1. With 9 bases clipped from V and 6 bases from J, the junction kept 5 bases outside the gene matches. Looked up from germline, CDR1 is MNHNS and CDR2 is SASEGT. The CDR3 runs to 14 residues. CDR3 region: CASGTGGPYEKLFF. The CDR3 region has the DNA TGTGCCAGTGGGACAGGGGGCCCCTATGAAAAACTGTTTTTT.

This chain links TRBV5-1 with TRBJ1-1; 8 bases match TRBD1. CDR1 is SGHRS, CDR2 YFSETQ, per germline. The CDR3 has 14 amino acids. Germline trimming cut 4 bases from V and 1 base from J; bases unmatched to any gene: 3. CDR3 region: CASSTDRGNTEAFF. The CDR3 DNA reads TGCGCCAGCAGCACTGACAGGGGGAACACTGAAGCTTTCTTT.

Written as DNA, the CDR3 is TGCAGCGTTGTCTACCGCACAGATACGCAGTATTTT. Protein: CSVVYRTDTQYF. The V and J genes are TRBV29-1 and TRBJ2-3; D unresolved. This CDR3 region has 12 residues. Germline values: CDR1 SQVTM, CDR2 ANQGSEA. V lost 4 bases and J 1 base, leaving 6 bases between the germline ends.

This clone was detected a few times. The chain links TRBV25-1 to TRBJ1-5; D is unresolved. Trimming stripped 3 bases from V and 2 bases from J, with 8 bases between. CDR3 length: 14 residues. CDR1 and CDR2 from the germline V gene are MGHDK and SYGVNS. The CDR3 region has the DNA TGTGCCAGCAGTGATCTTCCGGGCAATCAGCCCCAGCATTTT. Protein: CASSDLPGNQPQHF.

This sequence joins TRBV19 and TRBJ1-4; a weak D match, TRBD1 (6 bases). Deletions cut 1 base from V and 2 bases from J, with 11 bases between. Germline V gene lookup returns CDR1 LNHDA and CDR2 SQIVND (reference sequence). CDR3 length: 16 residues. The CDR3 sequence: CASSIAGQMTNEKLFF. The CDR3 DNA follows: TGTGCCAGTAGTATAGCAGGACAGATGACTAATGAAAAACTGTTTTTT.

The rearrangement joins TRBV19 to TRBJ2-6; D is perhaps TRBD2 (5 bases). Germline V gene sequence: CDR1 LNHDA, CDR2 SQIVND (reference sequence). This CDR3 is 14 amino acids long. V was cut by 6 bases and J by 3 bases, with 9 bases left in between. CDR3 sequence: CASSTGDGANVLTF. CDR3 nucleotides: TGTGCCAGTAGCACCGGGGATGGGGCCAACGTCCTGACTTTC.

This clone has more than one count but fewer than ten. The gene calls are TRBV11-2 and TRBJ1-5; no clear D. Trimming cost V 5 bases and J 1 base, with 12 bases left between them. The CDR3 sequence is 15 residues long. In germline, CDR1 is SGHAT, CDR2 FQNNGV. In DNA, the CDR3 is TGTGCCAGCAGCCAAGGCGGGCAGAGCAATCAGCCCCAGCATTTT. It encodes CASSQGGQSNQPQHF.

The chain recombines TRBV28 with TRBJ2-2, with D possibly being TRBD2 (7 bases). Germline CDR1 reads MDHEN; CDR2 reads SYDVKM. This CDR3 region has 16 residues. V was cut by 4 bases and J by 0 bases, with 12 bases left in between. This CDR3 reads CASSSAGAPNTGELFF. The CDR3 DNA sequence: TGTGCCAGCAGTTCCGCGGGGGCTCCGAACACCGGGGAGCTGTTTTTT.

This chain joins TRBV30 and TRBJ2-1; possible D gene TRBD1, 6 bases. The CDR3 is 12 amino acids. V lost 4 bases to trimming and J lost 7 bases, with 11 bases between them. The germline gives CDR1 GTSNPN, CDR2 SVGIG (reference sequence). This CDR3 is CAWKTGTNEQFF. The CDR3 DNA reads TGTGCCTGGAAAACAGGGACGAATGAGCAGTTCTTC.

The CDR3 loop reads CSASSEETQYF. DNA of the CDR3: TGCAGTGCTTCCTCAGAAGAGACCCAGTACTTC. The rearrangement links TRBV20-1 to TRBJ2-5; D not certain. V was trimmed by 5 bases and J by 3 bases, leaving 7 bases between them. The CDR3 loop spans 11 amino acids. In germline, CDR1 is DFQATT, CDR2 SNEGSKA (reference sequence).

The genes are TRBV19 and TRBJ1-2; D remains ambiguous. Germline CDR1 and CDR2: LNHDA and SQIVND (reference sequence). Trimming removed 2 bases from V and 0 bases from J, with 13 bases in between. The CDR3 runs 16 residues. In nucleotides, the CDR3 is TGTGCCAGTAGTATAATTGGCGAGGGCACTAACTATGGCTACACCTTC. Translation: CASSIIGEGTNYGYTF.

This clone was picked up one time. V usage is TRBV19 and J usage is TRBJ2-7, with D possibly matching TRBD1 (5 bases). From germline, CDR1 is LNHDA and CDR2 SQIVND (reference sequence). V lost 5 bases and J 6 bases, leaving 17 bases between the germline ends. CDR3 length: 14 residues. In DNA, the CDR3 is TGTGCCAGTAGTCCACAGGTCCAAGGCTCCGAGCAGTACTTC. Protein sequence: CASSPQVQGSEQYF.

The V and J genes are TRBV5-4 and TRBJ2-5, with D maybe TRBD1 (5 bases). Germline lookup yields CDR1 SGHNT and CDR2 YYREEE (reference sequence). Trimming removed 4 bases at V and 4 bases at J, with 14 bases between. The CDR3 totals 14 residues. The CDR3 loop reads CASSPPGRVETQYF. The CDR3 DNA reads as TGTGCCAGCAGCCCTCCCGGCAGGGTAGAGACCCAGTACTTC.